This T cell receptor beta chain stems from a study of T cell repertoires in cytomegalovirus infection. This clonotype was seen at least ten times. Germline CDR1 and CDR2: SGHVS and FQNEAQ. V was trimmed by 7 bases and J by 2 bases, leaving 16 bases between them. CDR3 length: 15 residues. TCRdb passed the reads through MiXCR, listing each CDR3 protein once. The sample lists 200,000 to 250,000 distinct CDR3 sequences, approximately 7% occurring once. This TCR derives from a human donor in good health (CMV status not recorded). Some clones in this sample may be carry-over from other donors' samples. The sequenced sample consisted of PBMCs. The chain links TRBV7-8 to TRBJ2-3; the D is unclear. The CDR3 sequence is CASTRGSPNTDTQYF. In DNA, the CDR3 is TGTGCCAGCACCCGTGGTTCCCCTAACACAGATACGCAGTATTTT. The whole variable domain, filled in from reference TRBV7-8 and TRBJ2-3, reads GAGVSQSPRYKVAKRGQDVALRCDPISGHVSLFWYQQALGQGPEFLTYFQNEAQLDKSGLPSDRFFAERPEGSVSTLKIQRTQQEDSAVYLCASTRGSPNTDTQYFGPGTRLTVL.